This passage covers 13 T cell receptor beta chains from one sample sequenced in a study of Tregs in tolerant kidney transplant recipients. Libraries were prepared by immunoSEQ multiplex PCR; TCRdb keeps only in-frame clonotypes and omits some of them. Of tens of thousands of clones in the sample, about 90% were seen once. Source material: Tregs from blood. These receptors all stem from a human donor in good health.

The CDR3: CSVVTGPGGPQHF. The CDR3 DNA sequence: TGCAGCGTTGTTACGGGACCCGGAGGGCCCCAGCATTTT. The chain links TRBV29-1 to TRBJ1-5; D may be TRBD1 (5 bases). CDR1 is SQVTM and CDR2 is ANQGSEA in the germline V gene. This CDR3 has 13 residues. The V end lost 4 bases, the J end lost 9 bases, and 16 bases lay between the germline ends. Full variable domain (remainder filled in from reference TRBV29-1 and TRBJ1-5): SAVISQKPSRDICQRGTSLTIQCQVDSQVTMMFWYRQQPGQSLTLIATANQGSEATYESGFVIDKFPISRPNLTFSTLTVSNMSPEDSSIYLCSVVTGPGGPQHFGDGTRLSIL.

CDR3 bases: TGTGCCAGCAGGGCCCCCTCCCCTGGAAACACCATATATTTT. Its translation: CASRAPSPGNTIYF. This chain links TRBV6-4 with TRBJ1-3; D gene unclear. V lost 6 bases, J lost 2 bases, and 11 bases lay in between. CDR3 length: 14 residues. CDR1 and CDR2 (germline): MRHNA, SNTAGT.

This clone was seen a handful of times. The V call is TRBV4-2, the J call TRBJ2-4; 8 bases fit TRBD2. V shed 3 bases, J shed 6 bases, and the junction held 4 bases outside the gene matches. Per the germline V gene, CDR1 is LGHNA and CDR2 is YNFKEQ. The CDR3 has 14 amino acids. The CDR3 bases are TGTGCCAGCAGCCAGGGGCGGGGGGCAAACATTCAGTACTTC. The encoded protein is CASSQGRGANIQYF.

The chain links TRBV11-3 to TRBJ1-6; D is undetermined. V lost 6 bases, J lost 13 bases, and 10 bases lay in between. The CDR3 is made up of 11 amino acids. In germline, CDR1 is SGHNT, CDR2 YENEEA. The CDR3 nucleotides read TGTGCCAGCAGATCCACGGGGCCCCTCCACTTT. Translation gives CASRSTGPLHF.

The J gene is TRBJ1-2, the V gene TRBV5-4; 7 nucleotides line up with TRBD1. The CDR3 consists of 15 residues. The junction had 7 bases not matched to a gene; V was cut back by 1 base and J by 4 bases. Looked up from germline, CDR1 is SGHNT and CDR2 is YYREEE (reference sequence). CDR3 in amino acids: CASSLIDREFYGYTF. The CDR3 DNA reads TGTGCCAGCAGCTTGATTGACAGGGAGTTCTATGGCTACACCTTC.

The gene calls are TRBV7-8 and TRBJ2-2, with 7 bases matching TRBD2. This CDR3 spans 15 amino acids. Germline V CDR1 and CDR2: SGHVS, FQNEAQ. V lost 5 bases and J lost 4; bases outside the gene matches: 7. The CDR3 DNA reads TGTGCCAGCAGCCGCGGGTGGGAGGGCACCGGGGAGCTGTTTTTT. It is translated as CASSRGWEGTGELFF.

The V and J genes are TRBV18 and TRBJ1-5, with TRBD1 as a possible D gene (6 bases). There are 15 residues in the CDR3. Per germline, CDR1 KGHSH and CDR2 LQKENI. V lost 6 bases, J lost 1 base, and 13 bases lay in between. CDR3 coding DNA: TGTGCCAGCTCTCCTCTGGGACAAAGCAATCAGCCCCAGCATTTT. This gives the protein CASSPLGQSNQPQHF.

The chain is built from TRBV19 and TRBJ1-1; D gene ambiguous. Germline V gives CDR1 LNHDA, CDR2 SQIVND (reference sequence). The CDR3 loop spans 15 amino acids. Trimming stripped 5 bases from V and 4 bases from J, with 17 bases between. CDR3 amino acids: CASSELVGSGTEAFF. CDR3 in DNA: TGTGCCAGTAGTGAGCTTGTCGGCAGTGGCACTGAAGCTTTCTTT.

The rearrangement links TRBV5-1 to TRBJ2-3, with no clear D. Trimming took 0 bases from V and 0 from J, leaving 2 bases between them. CDR1 and CDR2 from the germline V gene are SGHRS and YFSETQ. The CDR3 is 13 residues long. CDR3 coding DNA: TGCGCCAGCAGCTTGGACAGCACAGATACGCAGTATTTT. This sequence encodes CASSLDSTDTQYF.

This sequence joins TRBV5-1 and TRBJ2-3; 9 positions match TRBD1. CDR1 and CDR2 (germline): SGHRS, YFSETQ. This CDR3 contains 17 residues. With 4 bases clipped from V and 4 bases from J, the junction kept 13 bases outside the gene matches. This CDR3 is CASSRKLQGAVADTQYF. The CDR3 bases are TGCGCCAGCAGCCGGAAACTACAGGGGGCCGTCGCAGATACGCAGTATTTT.

This chain uses TRBV4-1 with TRBJ1-1; D remains ambiguous. The CDR3 sequence is 14 residues long. Germline CDR1 reads MGHRA; CDR2 reads YSYEKL. The V gene lost 0 bases and the J gene lost 5 bases, with 10 bases spanning the gap. In DNA form, the CDR3 reads TGCGCCAGCAGCCAAGATTTGGGGAGGACTGAAGCTTTCTTT. Its translation: CASSQDLGRTEAFF.

The chain combines TRBV18 with TRBJ2-7; D unclear. The germline gives CDR1 KGHSH, CDR2 LQKENI. The CDR3 has 14 residues. The germline V and J ends were trimmed by 3 bases and 4 bases, with 13 bases remaining between them. The CDR3 DNA follows: TGTGCCAGCTCACCGCAGTCTAACTTTTACGAGCAGTACTTC. Translated, it gives CASSPQSNFYEQYF.

V usage is TRBV5-1 and J usage is TRBJ2-5, with a weak D call TRBD2 (6 bases). There are 14 residues in the CDR3. Germline CDR1 SGHRS, CDR2 YFSETQ. V gave up 2 bases and J gave up 2 bases, with 10 bases separating them. CDR3: CASSFGTLQETQYF. CDR3 in DNA: TGCGCCAGCAGCTTTGGGACTCTTCAAGAGACCCAGTACTTC.